This TCR beta chain was captured in a study of blood T cell repertoires in COVID-19. Background on the study: Acute-phase and convalescent COVID-19 samples originated in the United States, Italy and Spain.

The data were produced by immunoSEQ multiplex PCR, yet TCRdb's version contains in-frame clones alone and is incomplete. The sample consists of about 430,000 clones, roughly 90% of them appearing once. Enrollees, roughly 18 to 90 years old, lived in 25 or so US areas. Exposed participants came across a COVID-19 case within 2 weeks before study entry. Notes on this clone: Other DNA sequences in the same sample also yield this CDR3.

Sample: PBMCs or T cells enriched from blood (not recorded which). The source is a woman aged 18-30 years who had been exposed to COVID-19.

The CDR3 nucleotides are TGCAGTGCTAGAGGCCCGGGCGAGCAGTACTTC. Translation gives CSARGPGEQYF. The chain joins TRBV20-1 to TRBJ2-7; D uncertain. Germline V gene sequence: CDR1 DFQATT, CDR2 SNEGSKA (reference sequence). This CDR3 has 11 residues. Trimming took 1 base from V and 6 from J, leaving 7 bases between them.